Included here is one T cell receptor (beta chain) sequence, with context. What it recognizes is unknown. All of the isolated RNA was reverse transcribed, so expressed TCRB transcripts were sequenced. The assay was immunoSEQ multiplex PCR, and TCRdb's table has in-frame clones only and misses some. The data contain 400,000 or so clones, 8.5% to 10% of them seen just once; the ten biggest clones take up roughly 0.6%. This record comes from a study of beta chain features in type 1 diabetes. General study findings and limits: Significant though moderate, a shortening of TCRB CDR3s appeared in all four CD4+ subsets of Type 1 diabetes patients. A greater similarity of naive, central memory and Treg TCRB repertoires was seen among patients than among healthy donors.

This CDR3 spans 15 amino acids. The V segment lost 3 bases and the J segment 3 bases; nucleotides outside the gene matches: 4. Germline V CDR1 and CDR2: SQVTM, ANQGSEA. Once sorted, every population was more than 95% pure. The sample was central memory CD4+ T cells from blood. This clonotype originated in a man aged 25 to 40 with type 1 diabetes. The chain joins TRBV29-1 to TRBJ2-3, with 12 bases matching TRBD2. CDR3 bases: TGCAGCGTTGATGAACTAGCGGGAGGTACAGATACGCAGTATTTT. This translates into CSVDELAGGTDTQYF.